The 12 T cell receptor beta chains below all came from one sample that was sequenced in a study of vaccination and CD4 T cells after COVID-19. Sequenced with the Oncomine TCR Beta short-read assay was DNA taken from cultured CD4+ T cells. TCRdb redid the calling of the PCR reads with MiXCR, one entry per CDR3 protein. Found here are about 9,700 distinct CDR3 sequences, roughly 60% of them singletons; the top ten hold 20% to 25%. Treatment denoted: roughly ten-day PBMC culture with coronavirus spike peptide pools or control peptides (ViraFEST assay). CD4+ T cells that came from the unexposed donor were collected before the COVID-19 pandemic (2011-2018). Their specific antigens are unknown. Sequences were obtained from CD4+ T cells from blood, cultured in vitro. These TCRs come from a human donor in good health.

The CDR3 region has the DNA TGTGCCAGCAGCTGGACAGGTAGAAATGGCTACACCTTC. It codes for CASSWTGRNGYTF. The chain has TRBV2 and TRBJ1-2, with 7 positions matching TRBD1. This CDR3 region has 13 residues. J gave up 6 bases and V 6 bases, and 7 bases lay outside the gene matches. The germline V gene has CDR1 SNHLY and CDR2 FYNNEI.

V gene TRBV20-1 combines with J gene TRBJ2-5; D possibly corresponds to TRBD2 (6 bases). The CDR3 sequence is 13 residues long. Germline CDR1 reads DFQATT; CDR2 reads SNEGSKA (reference sequence). The CDR3 region has the DNA TGCAGAGCCGGGGGAATTGCGGTAGAGACCCAGTACTTC. Residues: CRAGGIAVETQYF.

The V call is TRBV2, the J call TRBJ1-5, with 7 bases fitting TRBD1. The CDR3 length is 14 residues. Per the germline V gene, CDR1 is SNHLY and CDR2 is FYNNEI. V lost 5 bases and J lost 5; bases outside the gene matches: 6. The CDR3 coding sequence is TGTGCCAGCAGTTACAGGGGAGAACATCAGCCCCAGCATTTT. Encoded protein: CASSYRGEHQPQHF.

The rearrangement links TRBV4-1 to TRBJ1-5, with a tentative D call TRBD1 (5 bases). V shed 2 bases and J shed 2 bases, with 16 bases lying between them. Looked up from germline, CDR1 is MGHRA and CDR2 is YSYEKL. The CDR3 sequence is 17 residues long. The CDR3 protein is CASSQTLVRGRNQPQHF. Here the CDR3 DNA reads TGCGCCAGCAGCCAAACCCTAGTGAGGGGCCGCAATCAGCCCCAGCATTTT.

This clonotype was found a few times. The CDR3 DNA sequence: TGTGCCAGCAGTTTAGACAGGGGTGACTCTGGGGCCAACGTCCTGACTTTC. Translated: CASSLDRGDSGANVLTF. The V call is TRBV27, the J call TRBJ2-6; TRBD1 aligns across 8 bases. Per the germline V gene, CDR1 is MNHEY and CDR2 is SMNVEV (reference sequence). The V and J ends lost 2 bases and 0 bases, in that order; junction bases with no gene match: 3. This CDR3 is built from 17 residues.

The V and J genes are TRBV2 and TRBJ2-3; 11 nucleotides agree with TRBD2. Germline CDR1 is SNHLY and CDR2 is FYNNEI. The CDR3 is 17 residues long. V trimming: 1 base; J trimming: 7 bases; junction bases outside the gene matches: 10. CDR3 nucleotide sequence: TGTGCCAGCAGTGAAGTAGGGACTAGCGGCCACTTCCATACGCAGTATTTT. This sequence encodes CASSEVGTSGHFHTQYF.

This CDR3 is CASSVIGGKYGYTF. DNA of the CDR3: TGTGCCAGCAGTGTTATCGGGGGGAAGTATGGCTACACCTTC. The rearrangement uses TRBV12-3 or TRBV12-4 and TRBJ1-2; perhaps TRBD1 as D (5 bases). There are 14 residues in the CDR3. The V end was cut by 5 bases, the J end by 5 bases, with 15 bases between.

Only a few counts were recorded for this clonotype. The rearrangement joins TRBV19 to TRBJ2-3, with 7 positions matching TRBD2. V lost 6 bases and J lost 1; bases outside the gene matches: 7. The CDR3 contains 15 residues. In germline, CDR1 is LNHDA, CDR2 SQIVND (reference sequence). The CDR3 region has the DNA TGTGCCAGTAGAATGGTGGCGGGGGGCACAGATACGCAGTATTTT. This sequence encodes CASRMVAGGTDTQYF.

This chain joins TRBV28 and TRBJ1-2; 7 nucleotides align to TRBD1. The CDR3 has 13 residues. V dropped 6 bases and J dropped 2; count of bases not matched to a gene: 3. The germline V gene has CDR1 MDHEN and CDR2 SYDVKM. DNA for the CDR3: TGTGCCAGCAGATCGGACAGGAACTATGGCTACACCTTC. Residues: CASRSDRNYGYTF.

The chain combines TRBV6-1 with TRBJ2-1; a possible D gene is TRBD2 (5 bases). CDR3 length equals 13 residues. Germline-derived CDR1 and CDR2 are MNHNS and SASEGT. V dropped 5 bases and J dropped 3 bases, with 8 bases sitting between them. The CDR3 DNA reads as TGTGCCAGCAGTATCGACTACTACAATGAGCAGTTCTTC. Its translation: CASSIDYYNEQFF.

This clonotype was observed a handful of times. The chain couples TRBV7-9 to TRBJ2-4; 8 bases fit TRBD1. The CDR3 runs to 14 residues. CDR1 is SEHNR and CDR2 is FQNEAQ in the germline V gene (reference sequence). V lost 5 bases and J lost 4; bases outside the gene matches: 4. The CDR3 loop reads CASSPGGSKNIQYF. The CDR3 DNA reads TGTGCCAGCAGCCCAGGGGGCTCTAAAAACATTCAGTACTTC.

The chain couples TRBV27 to TRBJ1-2, with 7 bases that match TRBD1. The CDR3 loop spans 12 amino acids. Trimming took 6 bases from V and 4 from J; bases not matched to a gene: 2. Germline-derived CDR1 and CDR2 are MNHEY and SMNVEV (reference sequence). Here the CDR3 DNA reads TGTGCCAGCAGGACAGGGAGCTATGGCTACACCTTC. As protein: CASRTGSYGYTF.